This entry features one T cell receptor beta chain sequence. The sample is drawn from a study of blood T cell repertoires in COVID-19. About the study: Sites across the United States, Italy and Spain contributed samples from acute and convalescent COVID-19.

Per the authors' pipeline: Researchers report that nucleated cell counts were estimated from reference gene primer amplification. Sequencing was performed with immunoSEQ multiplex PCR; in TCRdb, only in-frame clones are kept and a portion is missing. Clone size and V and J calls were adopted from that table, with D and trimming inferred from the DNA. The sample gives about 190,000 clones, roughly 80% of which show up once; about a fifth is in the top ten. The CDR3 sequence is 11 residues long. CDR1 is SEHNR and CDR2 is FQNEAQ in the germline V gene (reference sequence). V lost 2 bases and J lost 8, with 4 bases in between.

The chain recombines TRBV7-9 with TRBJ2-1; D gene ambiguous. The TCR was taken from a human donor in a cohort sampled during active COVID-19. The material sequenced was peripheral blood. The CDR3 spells CASSLFDEQFF. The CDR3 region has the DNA TGTGCCAGCAGCTTATTCGATGAGCAGTTCTTC.